This entry concerns a single TCR beta chain. The antigen is unknown. The source of the sample is a study of cytomegalovirus exposure and HLA in healthy donors. Trimming took off 7 bases at V and 7 bases at J, with 14 bases between the two ends. The CDR3 spans 11 residues. Germline V gene data show CDR1 as SQVTM and CDR2 as ANQGSEA. Notes on the study in general: A later analysis found common viral pathogens apparently linked to several of the most significant clusters.

With 60 Vbeta and 13 Jbeta primers, the PCR was carried out. TCRdb's copy holds only in-frame clones and misses some; the assay was immunoSEQ multiplex PCR. The sample holds roughly 170,000 clones, over 80% seen once. This clonotype was obtained from a man aged 45-65 years in good health and CMV-seronegative. The chain couples TRBV29-1 to TRBJ2-7, with D possibly TRBD1 on 6 matching bases. The sequenced sample consisted of PBMCs. The DNA for the CDR3 is TGCAGCGCCAGGGGATCGGGTGAGCAGTACTTC. Translating it yields CSARGSGEQYF.